This TCR beta chain was sequenced in a study of cytomegalovirus exposure and HLA in healthy donors. General study points: Presence/absence results assume similar sequencing depth per donor, which may not hold.

On this clone: Its cognate antigen is unknown.

The PCR contained 60 Vbeta and 13 Jbeta primers. Repertoires were generated with immunoSEQ multiplex PCR, while TCRdb's copy carries only in-frame clones and drops some. The sample holds about 88,000 clones. Deletions cut 1 base from V and 7 bases from J, with 11 bases between. Germline V gene sequence: CDR1 SGHTA, CDR2 FQGNSA. The CDR3 consists of 15 residues. The sequence derives from a girl between 10 and 17 years old in good health and CMV-seropositive. The sequenced sample was PBMCs. The J gene is TRBJ1-6, the V gene TRBV7-2; D call uncertain. CDR3 loop: CASSLDAGPNSPLHF. The CDR3, as DNA: TGTGCCAGCAGCTTAGACGCTGGGCCGAATTCACCCCTCCACTTT.